Detailed here is one TCR beta chain. The trim removed 1 base at V and 1 base at J, leaving 8 bases unmatched. The CDR3 is 16 residues long. Germline CDR1 reads GTSNPN; CDR2 reads SVGIG (reference sequence). This table comes from immunoSEQ multiplex PCR, and its TCRdb copy is limited to in-frame clones, with some not included. The table records 75,000 to 95,000 clones, roughly 82% of them present only once. This sample stems from a study of blood T cell repertoires in COVID-19. Overall study: Sample material is recorded as cDNA or gDNA derived from T cells, B-cell-depleted T cells, or PBMCs.

The chain couples TRBV30 to TRBJ2-5, with 8 nucleotides matching TRBD2. The sequence was obtained from a man aged 55 to 69 with acute or convalescent COVID-19. The sequencing sample was made of peripheral blood. CDR3 coding DNA: TGTGCCTGGAGTGGACAAGGACTAGCCTTCCAAGAGACCCAGTACTTC. Translating gives CAWSGQGLAFQETQYF.